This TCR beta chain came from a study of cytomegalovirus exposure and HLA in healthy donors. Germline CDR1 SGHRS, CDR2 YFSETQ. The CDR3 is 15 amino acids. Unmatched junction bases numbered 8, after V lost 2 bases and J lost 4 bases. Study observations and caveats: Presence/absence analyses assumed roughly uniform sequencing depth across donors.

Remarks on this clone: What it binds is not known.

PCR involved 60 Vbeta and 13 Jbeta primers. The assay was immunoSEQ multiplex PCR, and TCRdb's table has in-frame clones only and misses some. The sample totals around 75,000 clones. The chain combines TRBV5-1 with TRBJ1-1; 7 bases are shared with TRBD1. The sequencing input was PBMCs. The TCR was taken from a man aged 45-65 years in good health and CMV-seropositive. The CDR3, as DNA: TGCGCCAGCAGCTTTACCACAGGGGACGGCACTGAAGCTTTCTTT. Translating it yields CASSFTTGDGTEAFF.